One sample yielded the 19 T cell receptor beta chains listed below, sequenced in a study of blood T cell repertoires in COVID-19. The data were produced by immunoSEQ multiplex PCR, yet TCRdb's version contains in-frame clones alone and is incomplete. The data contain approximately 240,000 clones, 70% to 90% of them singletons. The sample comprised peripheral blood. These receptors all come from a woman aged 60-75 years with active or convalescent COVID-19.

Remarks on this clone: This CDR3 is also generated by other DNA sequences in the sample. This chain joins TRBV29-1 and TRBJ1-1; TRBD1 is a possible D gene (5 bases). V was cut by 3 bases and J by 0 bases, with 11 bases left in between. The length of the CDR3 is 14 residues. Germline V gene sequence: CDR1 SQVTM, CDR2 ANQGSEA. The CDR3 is CSVEGGGMNTEAFF. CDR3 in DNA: TGCAGCGTTGAGGGGGGAGGGATGAACACTGAAGCTTTCTTT.

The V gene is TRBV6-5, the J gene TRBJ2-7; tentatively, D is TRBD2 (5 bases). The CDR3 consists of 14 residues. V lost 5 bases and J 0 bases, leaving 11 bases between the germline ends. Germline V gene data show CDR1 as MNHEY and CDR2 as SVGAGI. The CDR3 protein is CASSLKRASYEQYF. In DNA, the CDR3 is TGTGCCAGCAGTCTTAAGAGGGCCTCCTACGAGCAGTACTTC.

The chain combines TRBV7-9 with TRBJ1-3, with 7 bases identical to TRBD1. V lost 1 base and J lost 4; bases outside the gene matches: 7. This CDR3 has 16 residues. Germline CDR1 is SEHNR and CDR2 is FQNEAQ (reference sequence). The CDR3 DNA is TGTGCCAGCAGCTTAGACAGGGGTACTTTCGGAAACACCATATATTTT. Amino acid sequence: CASSLDRGTFGNTIYF.

The CDR3 sequence: CASSPSGGGRQETQYF. CDR3 nucleotide sequence: TGTGCCAGCTCACCTTCGGGCGGGGGCCGACAAGAGACCCAGTACTTC. The chain combines TRBV18 with TRBJ2-5, with D possibly TRBD2 on 7 matching bases. The CDR3 covers 16 residues. The germline V gene has CDR1 KGHSH and CDR2 LQKENI. Trimming took 3 bases from V and 2 from J, leaving 16 bases between them.

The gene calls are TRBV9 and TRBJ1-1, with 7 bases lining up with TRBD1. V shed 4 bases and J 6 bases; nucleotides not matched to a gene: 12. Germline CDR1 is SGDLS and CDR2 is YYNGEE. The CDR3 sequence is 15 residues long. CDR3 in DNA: TGTGCCAGCAGCTTCCGGACAGGACAAAACGCTGAAGCTTTCTTT. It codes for CASSFRTGQNAEAFF. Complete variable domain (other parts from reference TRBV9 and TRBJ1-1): DSGVTQTPKHLITATGQRVTLRCSPRSGDLSVYWYQQSLDQGLQFLIQYYNGEERAKGNILERFSAQQFPDLHSELNLSSLELGDSALYFCASSFRTGQNAEAFFGQGTRLTVV.

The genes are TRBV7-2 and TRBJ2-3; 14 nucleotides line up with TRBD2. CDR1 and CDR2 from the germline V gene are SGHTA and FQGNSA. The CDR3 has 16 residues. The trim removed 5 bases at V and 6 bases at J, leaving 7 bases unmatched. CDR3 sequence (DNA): TGTGCCAGCAGCACCCCTGGGACTAGCGGGGGTGATACGCAGTATTTT. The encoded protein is CASSTPGTSGGDTQYF.

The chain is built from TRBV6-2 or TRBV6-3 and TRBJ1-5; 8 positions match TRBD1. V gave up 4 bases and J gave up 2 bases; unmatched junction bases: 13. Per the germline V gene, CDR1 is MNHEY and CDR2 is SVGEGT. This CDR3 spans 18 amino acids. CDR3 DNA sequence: TGTGCCAGCAGTTCCCACCCCAACAGGGGGGAGGGCAATCAGCCCCAGCATTTT. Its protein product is CASSSHPNRGEGNQPQHF.

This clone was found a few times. The CDR3 here is CATSPSAGTDTQYF. DNA for the CDR3: TGCGCCACCTCCCCGTCTGCGGGCACAGATACGCAGTATTTT. The gene calls are TRBV5-1 and TRBJ2-3; D not certain. Germline-derived CDR1 and CDR2 are SGHRS and YFSETQ. V dropped 9 bases and J dropped 1 base, with 15 bases sitting between them. CDR3 length: 14 residues.

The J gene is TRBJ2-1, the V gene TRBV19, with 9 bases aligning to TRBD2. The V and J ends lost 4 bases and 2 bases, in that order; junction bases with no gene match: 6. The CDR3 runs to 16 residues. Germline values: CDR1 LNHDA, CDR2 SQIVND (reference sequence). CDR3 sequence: CASSTTIAGAYNEQFF. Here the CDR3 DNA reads TGTGCCAGTAGTACAACTATAGCGGGGGCCTACAATGAGCAGTTCTTC.

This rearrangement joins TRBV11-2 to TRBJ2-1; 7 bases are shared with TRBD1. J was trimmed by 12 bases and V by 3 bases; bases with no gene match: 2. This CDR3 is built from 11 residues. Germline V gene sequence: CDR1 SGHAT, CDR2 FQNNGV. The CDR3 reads CASSFHRGQFF. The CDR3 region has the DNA TGTGCCAGCAGCTTTCACAGGGGGCAGTTCTTC.

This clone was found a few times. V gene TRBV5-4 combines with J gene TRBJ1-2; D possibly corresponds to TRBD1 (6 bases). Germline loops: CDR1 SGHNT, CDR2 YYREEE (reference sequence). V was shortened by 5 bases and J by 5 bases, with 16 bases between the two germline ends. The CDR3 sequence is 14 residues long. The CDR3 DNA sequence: TGTGCCAGCAGTTTTGAAAACAGGGTGTATGGCTACACCTTC. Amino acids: CASSFENRVYGYTF.

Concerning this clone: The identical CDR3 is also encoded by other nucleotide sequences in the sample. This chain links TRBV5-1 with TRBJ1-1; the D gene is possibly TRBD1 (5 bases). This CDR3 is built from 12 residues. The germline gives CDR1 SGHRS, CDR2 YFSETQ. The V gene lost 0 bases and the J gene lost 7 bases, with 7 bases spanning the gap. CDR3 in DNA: TGCGCCAGCAGCTTGGGAGACAGTGAAGCTTTCTTT. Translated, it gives CASSLGDSEAFF.

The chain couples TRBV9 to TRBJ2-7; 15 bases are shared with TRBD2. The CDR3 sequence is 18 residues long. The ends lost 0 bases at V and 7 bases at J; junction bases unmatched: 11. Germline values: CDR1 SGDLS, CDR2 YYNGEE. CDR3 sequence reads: CASSVAGLSGLAGGEQYF. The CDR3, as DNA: TGTGCCAGCAGCGTAGCGGGTTTATCGGGACTAGCGGGAGGTGAGCAGTACTTC.

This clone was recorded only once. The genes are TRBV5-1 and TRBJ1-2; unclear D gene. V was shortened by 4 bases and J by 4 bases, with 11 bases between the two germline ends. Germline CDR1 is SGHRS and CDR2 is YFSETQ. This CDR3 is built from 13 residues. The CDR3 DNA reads TGCGCCAGCAGCGGAACAGTGGTCTATGGCTACACCTTC. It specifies CASSGTVVYGYTF.

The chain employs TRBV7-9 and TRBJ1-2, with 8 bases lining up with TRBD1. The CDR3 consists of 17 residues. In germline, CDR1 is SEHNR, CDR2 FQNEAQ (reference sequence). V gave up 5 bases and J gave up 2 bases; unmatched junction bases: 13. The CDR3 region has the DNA TGTGCCAGCAGCCCTTGGACAGGGAGGAAAACGAACTATGGCTACACCTTC. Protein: CASSPWTGRKTNYGYTF.

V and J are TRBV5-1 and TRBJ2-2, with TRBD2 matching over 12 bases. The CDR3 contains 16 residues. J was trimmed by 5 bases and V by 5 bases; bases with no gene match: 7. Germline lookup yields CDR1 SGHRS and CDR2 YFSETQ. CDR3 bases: TGCGCCAGCAGTTCCGGACTAGCGGGATGGACCGGGGAGCTGTTTTTT. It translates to CASSSGLAGWTGELFF.

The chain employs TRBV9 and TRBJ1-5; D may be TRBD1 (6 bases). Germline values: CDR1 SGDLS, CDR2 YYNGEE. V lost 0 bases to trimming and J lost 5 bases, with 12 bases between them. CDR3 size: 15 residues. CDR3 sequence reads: CASSVGAQGYQPQHF. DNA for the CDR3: TGTGCCAGCAGCGTAGGAGCACAGGGTTATCAGCCCCAGCATTTT.

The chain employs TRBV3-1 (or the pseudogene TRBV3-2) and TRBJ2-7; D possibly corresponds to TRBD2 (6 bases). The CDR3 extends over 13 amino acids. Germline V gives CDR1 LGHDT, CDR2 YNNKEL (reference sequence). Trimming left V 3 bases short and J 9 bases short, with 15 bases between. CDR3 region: CASSQVRDSGQYF. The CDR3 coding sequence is TGTGCCAGCAGCCAGGTCCGGGACTCGGGGCAGTACTTC.

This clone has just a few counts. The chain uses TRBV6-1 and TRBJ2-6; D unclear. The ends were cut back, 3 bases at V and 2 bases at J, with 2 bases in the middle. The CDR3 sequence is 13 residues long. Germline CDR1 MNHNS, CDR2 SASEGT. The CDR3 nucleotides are TGTGCCAGCAGTGATACTGGGGCCAACGTCCTGACTTTC. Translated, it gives CASSDTGANVLTF.